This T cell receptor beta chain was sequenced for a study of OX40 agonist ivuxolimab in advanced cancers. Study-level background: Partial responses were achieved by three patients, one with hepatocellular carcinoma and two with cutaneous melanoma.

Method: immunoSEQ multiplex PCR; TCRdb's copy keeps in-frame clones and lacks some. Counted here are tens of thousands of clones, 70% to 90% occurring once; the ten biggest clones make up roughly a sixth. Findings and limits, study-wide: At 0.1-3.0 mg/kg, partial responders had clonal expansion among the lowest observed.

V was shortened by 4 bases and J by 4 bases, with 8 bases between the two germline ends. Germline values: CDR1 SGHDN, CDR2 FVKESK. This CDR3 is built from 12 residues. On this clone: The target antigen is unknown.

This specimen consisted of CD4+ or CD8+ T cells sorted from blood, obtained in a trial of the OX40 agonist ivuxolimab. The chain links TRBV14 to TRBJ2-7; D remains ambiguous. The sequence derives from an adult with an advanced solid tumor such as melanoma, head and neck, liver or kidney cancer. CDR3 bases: TGTGCCAGCAGCCCGACGGTATACGAGCAGTACTTC. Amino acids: CASSPTVYEQYF.